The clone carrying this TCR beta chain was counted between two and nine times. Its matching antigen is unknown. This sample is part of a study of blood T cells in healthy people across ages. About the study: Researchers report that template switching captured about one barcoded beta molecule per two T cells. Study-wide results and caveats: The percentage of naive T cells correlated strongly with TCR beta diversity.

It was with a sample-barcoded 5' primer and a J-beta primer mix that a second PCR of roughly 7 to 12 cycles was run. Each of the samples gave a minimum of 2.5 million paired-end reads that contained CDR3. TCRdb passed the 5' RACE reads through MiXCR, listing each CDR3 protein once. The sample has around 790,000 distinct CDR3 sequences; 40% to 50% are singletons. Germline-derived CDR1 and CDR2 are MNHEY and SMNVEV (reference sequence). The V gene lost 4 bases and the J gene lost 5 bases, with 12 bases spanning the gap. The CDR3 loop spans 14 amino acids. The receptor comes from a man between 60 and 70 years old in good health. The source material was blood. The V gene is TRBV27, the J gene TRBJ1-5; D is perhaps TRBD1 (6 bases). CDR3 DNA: TGTGCCAGCAGTTGGGCAGGGGAGTATCAGCCCCAGCATTTT. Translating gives CASSWAGEYQPQHF.